The 11 T cell receptor beta chains given below trace back to one sample, sequenced in a study of T cell responses to AZD1222 COVID-19 vaccine. The method was immunoSEQ multiplex PCR; TCRdb's version includes in-frame clones alone and lacks a portion of them. The repertoire has about 150,000 clones, 90% of them found once; the top ten carry over 1.5%. Here the sequenced sample was peripheral blood, taken on day 0 of AZD1222 vaccination. The receptors derive from an adult in good health.

V and J are TRBV29-1 and TRBJ1-2, with D possibly matching TRBD1 (6 bases). This CDR3 is 12 amino acids long. The V end lost 1 base, the J end lost 7 bases, and 10 bases lay between the germline ends. CDR1 and CDR2 from the germline V gene are SQVTM and ANQGSEA. CDR3 nucleotide sequence: TGCAGCGTTGAAGGTCAGGGGTCTGGCTACACCTTC. It codes for CSVEGQGSGYTF.

The chain combines TRBV2 with TRBJ2-7; D is unresolved. CDR1 is SNHLY and CDR2 is FYNNEI in the germline V gene. This CDR3 is 13 amino acids long. With 2 bases removed from V and 8 bases from J, the gap between germline ends came to 13 bases. The CDR3 DNA is TGTGCCAGCAGTGAAAACGGAGTTTACCAGCAGTACTTC. This translates into CASSENGVYQQYF. The whole variable domain, remainder taken from reference TRBV2 and TRBJ2-7, is EPEVTQTPSHQVTQMGQEVILRCVPISNHLYFYWYRQILGQKVEFLVSFYNNEISEKSEIFDDQFSVERPDGSNFTLKIRSTKLEDSAMYFCASSENGVYQQYFGPGTRLTVT.

The rearrangement joins TRBV7-9 to TRBJ2-7, with 7 bases fitting TRBD2. CDR1 SEHNR and CDR2 FQNEAQ come from the germline V gene (reference sequence). J lost 5 bases, V lost 5 bases, and 6 bases had no gene match. CDR3 length: 13 residues. In DNA, the CDR3 is TGTGCCAGCAGCCCTCCCACTAGCGACGAGCAGTACTTC. Protein: CASSPPTSDEQYF.

The V and J genes are TRBV28 and TRBJ1-2, with no clear D. The V end was cut by 2 bases, the J end by 8 bases, with 12 bases between. Germline V gives CDR1 MDHEN, CDR2 SYDVKM. This CDR3 is 13 amino acids long. This chain's CDR3 is CASSLALSKGYTF. The CDR3 coding sequence is TGTGCCAGCAGTTTAGCCCTAAGTAAGGGCTACACCTTC.

The DNA for the CDR3 is TGTGCCAGCAGCTCACCCTCGGGCGGGAATTCACCCCTCCACTTT. Its protein is CASSSPSGGNSPLHF. The chain uses TRBV7-9 and TRBJ1-6; D is uncertain. V dropped 4 bases and J dropped 7 bases, with 14 bases sitting between them. Germline V gene sequence: CDR1 SEHNR, CDR2 FQNEAQ (reference sequence). The length of the CDR3 is 15 residues.

This clone came up once. The chain recombines TRBV24-1 with TRBJ1-5; D gene ambiguous. V shed 2 bases and J shed 3 bases, with 7 bases lying between them. The CDR3 runs to 14 residues. Per the germline V gene, CDR1 is KGHDR and CDR2 is SFDVKD. CDR3 nucleotide sequence: TGTGCCACCAGTGATTGGAGCGTCAATCAGCCCCAGCATTTT. This sequence encodes CATSDWSVNQPQHF.

The chain has TRBV11-2 and TRBJ2-1, with 10 positions matching TRBD2. The CDR3 runs to 13 residues. Germline V lookup: CDR1 SGHAT, CDR2 FQNNGV. J gave up 7 bases and V 5 bases, and 2 bases lay outside the gene matches. CDR3 loop: CASSRGLANEQFF. CDR3 sequence (DNA): TGTGCCAGCAGCCGGGGACTAGCGAATGAGCAGTTCTTC.

This chain links TRBV18 with TRBJ1-2, with D possibly being TRBD1 (5 bases). Trimming took off 3 bases at V and 2 bases at J, with 16 bases between the two ends. The germline gives CDR1 KGHSH, CDR2 LQKENI. This CDR3 contains 16 residues. CDR3 nucleotides: TGTGCCAGCTCACCGCGCCCGACAGATACAAACTATGGCTACACCTTC. Its translation is CASSPRPTDTNYGYTF.

This clone was detected once. The chain employs TRBV6-5 and TRBJ2-7, with D maybe TRBD2 (5 bases). Per the germline V gene, CDR1 is MNHEY and CDR2 is SVGAGI. The V end lost 6 bases, the J end lost 4 bases, and 16 bases lay between the germline ends. The CDR3 extends over 14 amino acids. The CDR3: CASSPLAGWYEQYF. The CDR3 DNA is TGTGCCAGCAGCCCCTTGGCGGGCTGGTACGAGCAGTACTTC.

The rearrangement links TRBV15 to TRBJ1-4; no firm D call. CDR1 is LNHNV and CDR2 is YYDKDF in the germline V gene (reference sequence). The CDR3 is 14 residues long. V was trimmed by 1 base and J by 2 bases, leaving 5 bases between them. The CDR3 sequence: CATSRAYTNEKLFF. In DNA form, the CDR3 reads TGTGCCACCAGCAGAGCATATACTAATGAAAAACTGTTTTTT.

A single count supports this clone. The chain employs TRBV3-1 (or the pseudogene TRBV3-2) and TRBJ1-3; D call uncertain. Trimming cost V 1 base and J 1 base, with 5 bases left between them. Per the germline V gene, CDR1 is LGHDT and CDR2 is YNNKEL (reference sequence). This CDR3 spans 14 amino acids. The CDR3 loop reads CASSQAGSGNTIYF. The CDR3 nucleotides read TGTGCCAGCAGCCAAGCGGGGTCTGGAAACACCATATATTTT.